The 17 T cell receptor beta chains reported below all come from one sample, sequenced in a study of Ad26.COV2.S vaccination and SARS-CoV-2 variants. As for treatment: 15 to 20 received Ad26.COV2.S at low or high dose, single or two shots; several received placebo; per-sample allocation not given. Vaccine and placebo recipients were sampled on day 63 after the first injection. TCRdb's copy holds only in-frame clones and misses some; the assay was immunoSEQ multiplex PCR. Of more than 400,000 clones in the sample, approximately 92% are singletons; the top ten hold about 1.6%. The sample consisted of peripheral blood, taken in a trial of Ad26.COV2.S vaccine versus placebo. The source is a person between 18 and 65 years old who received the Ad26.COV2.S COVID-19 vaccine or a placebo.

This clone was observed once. The CDR3 coding sequence is TGTGCCACCGCACTAGCGGGGGGTTCGGAGTTCTTC. Its protein is CATALAGGSEFF. The chain combines TRBV15 with TRBJ2-1; 12 positions match TRBD2. Germline lookup yields CDR1 LNHNV and CDR2 YYDKDF (reference sequence). This CDR3 contains 12 residues. Germline trimming cut 8 bases from V and 14 bases from J; bases unmatched to any gene: 7.

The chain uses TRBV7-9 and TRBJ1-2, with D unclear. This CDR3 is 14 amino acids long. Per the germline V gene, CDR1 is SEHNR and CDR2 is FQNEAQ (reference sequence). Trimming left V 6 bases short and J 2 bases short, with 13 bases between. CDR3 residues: CASRDSGRNYGYTF. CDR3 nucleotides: TGTGCCAGCAGAGACTCTGGACGGAACTATGGCTACACCTTC.

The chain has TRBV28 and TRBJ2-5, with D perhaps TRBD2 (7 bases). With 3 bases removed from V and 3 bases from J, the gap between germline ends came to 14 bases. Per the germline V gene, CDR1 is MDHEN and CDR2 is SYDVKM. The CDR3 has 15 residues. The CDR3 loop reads CASSFGGGGKETQYF. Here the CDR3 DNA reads TGTGCCAGCAGTTTTGGGGGCGGGGGTAAAGAGACCCAGTACTTC.

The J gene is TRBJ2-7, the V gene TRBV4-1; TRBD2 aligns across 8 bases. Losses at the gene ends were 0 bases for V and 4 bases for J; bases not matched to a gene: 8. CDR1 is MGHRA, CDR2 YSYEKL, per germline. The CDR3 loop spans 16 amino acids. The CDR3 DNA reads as TGCGCCAGCAGCCAAGATAGGTGGCGGGGGGAATACGAGCAGTACTTC. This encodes CASSQDRWRGEYEQYF.

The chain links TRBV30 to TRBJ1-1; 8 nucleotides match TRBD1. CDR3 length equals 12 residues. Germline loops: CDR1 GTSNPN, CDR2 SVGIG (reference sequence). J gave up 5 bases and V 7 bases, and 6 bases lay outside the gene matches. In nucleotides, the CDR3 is TGTGCCTTCGGACAGGGTTCTACTGAAGCTTTCTTT. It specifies CAFGQGSTEAFF.

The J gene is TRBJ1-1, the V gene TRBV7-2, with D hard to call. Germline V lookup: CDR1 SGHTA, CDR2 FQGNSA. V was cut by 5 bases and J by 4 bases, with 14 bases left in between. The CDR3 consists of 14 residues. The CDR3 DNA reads TGTGCCAGCAGCCTGGATGGACCTTTCACTGAAGCTTTCTTT. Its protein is CASSLDGPFTEAFF.

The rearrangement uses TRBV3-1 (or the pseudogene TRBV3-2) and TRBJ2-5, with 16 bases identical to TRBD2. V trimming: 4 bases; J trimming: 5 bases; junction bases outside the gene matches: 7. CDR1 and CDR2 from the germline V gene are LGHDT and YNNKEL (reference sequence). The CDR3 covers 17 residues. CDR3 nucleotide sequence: TGTGCCAGCAGCCCGGGACTAGCGGGGGGGCTTCGGGAGACCCAGTACTTC. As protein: CASSPGLAGGLRETQYF.

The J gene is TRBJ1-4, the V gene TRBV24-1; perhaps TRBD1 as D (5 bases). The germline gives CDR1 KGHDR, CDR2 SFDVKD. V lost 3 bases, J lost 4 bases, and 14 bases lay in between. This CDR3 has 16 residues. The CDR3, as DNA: TGTGCCACCAGTGATCCAAAGACGGGGGATAATGAAAAACTGTTTTTT. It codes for CATSDPKTGDNEKLFF.

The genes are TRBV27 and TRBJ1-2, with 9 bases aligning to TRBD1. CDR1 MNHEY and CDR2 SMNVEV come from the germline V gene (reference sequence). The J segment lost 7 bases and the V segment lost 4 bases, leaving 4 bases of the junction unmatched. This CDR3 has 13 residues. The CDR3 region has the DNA TGTGCCAGCAGTTCACAGGGGGCGGGTGGCTACACCTTC. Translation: CASSSQGAGGYTF.

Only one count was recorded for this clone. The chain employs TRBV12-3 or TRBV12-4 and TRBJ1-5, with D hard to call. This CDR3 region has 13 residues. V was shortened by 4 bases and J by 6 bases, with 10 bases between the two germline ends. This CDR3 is CASSYRRGQPQHF. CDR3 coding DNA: TGTGCCAGCAGTTATAGGCGAGGTCAGCCCCAGCATTTT.

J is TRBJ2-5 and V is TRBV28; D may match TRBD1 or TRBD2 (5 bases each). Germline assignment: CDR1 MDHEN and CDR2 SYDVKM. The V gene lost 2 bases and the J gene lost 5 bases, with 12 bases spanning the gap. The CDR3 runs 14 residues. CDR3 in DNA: TGTGCCAGCAGTTTACGGGGCAGGGTTGAGACCCAGTACTTC. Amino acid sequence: CASSLRGRVETQYF.

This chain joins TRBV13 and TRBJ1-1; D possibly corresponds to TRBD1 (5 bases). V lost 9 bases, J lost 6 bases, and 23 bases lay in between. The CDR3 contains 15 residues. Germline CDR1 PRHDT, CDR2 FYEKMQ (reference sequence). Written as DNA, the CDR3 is TGTGCCAGTGTTGAGGGCTTTGGGGGGGTTCCTGAAGCTTTCTTT. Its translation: CASVEGFGGVPEAFF.

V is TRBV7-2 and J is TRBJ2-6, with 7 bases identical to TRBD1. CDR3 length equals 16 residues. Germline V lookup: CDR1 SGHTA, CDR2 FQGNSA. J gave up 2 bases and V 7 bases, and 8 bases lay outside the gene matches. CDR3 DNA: TGTGCCAGCAACCGACCCGGGACAGCTGGGGCCAACGTCCTGACTTTC. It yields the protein CASNRPGTAGANVLTF.

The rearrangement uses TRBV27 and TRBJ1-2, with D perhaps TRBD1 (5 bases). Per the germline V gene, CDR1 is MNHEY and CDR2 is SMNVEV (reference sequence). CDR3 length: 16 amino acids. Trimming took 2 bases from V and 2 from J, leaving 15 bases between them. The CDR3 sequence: CASSLRVGPQNYGYTF. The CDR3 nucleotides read TGTGCCAGCAGTTTAAGAGTGGGACCACAGAACTATGGCTACACCTTC.

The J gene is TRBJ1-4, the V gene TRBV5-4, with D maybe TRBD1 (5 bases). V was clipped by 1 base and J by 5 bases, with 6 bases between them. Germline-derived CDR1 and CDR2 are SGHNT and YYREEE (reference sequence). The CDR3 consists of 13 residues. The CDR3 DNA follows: TGTGCCAGCAGCTTGTCAGGGAATGAAAAACTGTTTTTT. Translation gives CASSLSGNEKLFF.

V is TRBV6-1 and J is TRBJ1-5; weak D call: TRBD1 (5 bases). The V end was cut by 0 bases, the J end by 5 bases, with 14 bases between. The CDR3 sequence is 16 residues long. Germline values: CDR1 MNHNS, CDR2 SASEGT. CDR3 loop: CASSEALTRVDQPQHF. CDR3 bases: TGTGCCAGCAGTGAAGCACTGACCAGGGTGGATCAGCCCCAGCATTTT.

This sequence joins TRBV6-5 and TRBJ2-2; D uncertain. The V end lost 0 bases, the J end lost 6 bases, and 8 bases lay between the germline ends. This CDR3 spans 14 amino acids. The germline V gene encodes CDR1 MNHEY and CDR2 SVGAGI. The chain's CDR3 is CASSYSWGPGELFF. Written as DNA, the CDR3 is TGTGCCAGCAGTTACTCTTGGGGTCCCGGGGAGCTGTTTTTT.